The 17 T cell receptor beta chains below were found in one sample sequenced in a study of blood T cell repertoires in COVID-19. This table comes from immunoSEQ multiplex PCR, and its TCRdb copy is limited to in-frame clones, with some not included. The sample consists of about 410,000 clones, about 88% of them appearing once. The sample taken for sequencing was peripheral blood. These receptors all come from a woman aged 35 to 49 with COVID-19, enrolled during active disease.

The chain is built from TRBV18 and TRBJ2-2; 7 bases map to TRBD1. V lost 3 bases to trimming and J lost 11 bases; unmatched junction nucleotides: 3. Germline CDR1 KGHSH, CDR2 LQKENI. This CDR3 is built from 12 residues. The CDR3 nucleotides are TGTGCCAGCTCACCGGACAGGTCCGAGCTGTTTTTT. This sequence encodes CASSPDRSELFF.

The rearrangement uses TRBV27 and TRBJ2-1; TRBD2 aligns across 13 bases. V lost 2 bases, J lost 0 bases, and 10 bases stayed unmatched. This CDR3 comprises 20 residues. Germline CDR1 and CDR2: MNHEY and SMNVEV (reference sequence). The CDR3 DNA follows: TGTGCCAGCAGTTTAACCCCAACTAGCGGGAGGGCGAGCTCCTACAATGAGCAGTTCTTC. It translates to CASSLTPTSGRASSYNEQFF.

This clone was recorded once. The chain employs TRBV5-6 and TRBJ1-2; unclear D gene. The CDR3 extends over 13 amino acids. Germline V gives CDR1 SGHDT, CDR2 YYEEEE. V was pared by 6 bases and J by 5 bases, with 14 bases between. The CDR3 region is CASNAPGPYGYTF. The CDR3 DNA reads as TGTGCCAGCAATGCCCCCGGTCCGTATGGCTACACCTTC. The full variable domain, in which reference TRBV5-6 and TRBJ1-2 provide the parts outside the CDR3, is DAGVTQSPTHLIKTRGQQVTLRCSPKSGHDTVSWYQQALGQGPQFIFQYYEEEERQRGNFPDRFSGHQFPNYSSELNVNALLLGDSALYLCASNAPGPYGYTFGSGTRLTVV.

This clone was seen only once. This chain joins TRBV6-5 and TRBJ2-7; 9 bases agree with TRBD1. J was trimmed by 3 bases and V by 7 bases; bases with no gene match: 7. The germline V gene has CDR1 MNHEY and CDR2 SVGAGI. This CDR3 comprises 14 residues. The CDR3: CASTRQGGGYEQYF. The DNA of the CDR3 is TGTGCCAGCACTCGACAGGGGGGTGGCTACGAGCAGTACTTC.

CDR3 residues: CASSQRRLGKRENTGELFF. The CDR3 nucleotides read TGTGCCAGCAGCCAGCGAAGACTGGGAAAGCGGGAGAACACCGGGGAGCTGTTTTTT. J is TRBJ2-2 and V is TRBV14; 7 bases are a match to TRBD2. The germline V gene has CDR1 SGHDN and CDR2 FVKESK. The CDR3 is 19 residues long. The junction had 14 bases not matched to a gene; V was cut back by 3 bases and J by 1 base.

This clone came up once. The chain uses TRBV10-3 and TRBJ1-3; D possibly corresponds to TRBD1 (5 bases). The V end was cut by 7 bases, the J end by 3 bases, with 16 bases between. Germline V lookup: CDR1 ENHRY, CDR2 SYGVKD. The CDR3 consists of 15 residues. CDR3 sequence: CAIKLTGGFGNTIYF. DNA of the CDR3: TGTGCCATCAAATTGACCGGGGGGTTTGGAAACACCATATATTTT.

The V gene is TRBV27, the J gene TRBJ2-3, with D tentatively TRBD2 (6 bases). The ends were cut back, 6 bases at V and 6 bases at J, with 16 bases in the middle. The germline V gene has CDR1 MNHEY and CDR2 SMNVEV (reference sequence). This CDR3 spans 14 amino acids. The CDR3 sequence: CASRGFAGRDTQYF. CDR3 sequence (DNA): TGTGCCAGCAGGGGTTTCGCGGGGAGGGATACGCAGTATTTT.

The chain combines TRBV5-1 with TRBJ2-5; TRBD2 matches at 14 bases. There are 20 residues in the CDR3. V gave up 0 bases and J gave up 4 bases; unmatched junction bases: 14. Germline lookup yields CDR1 SGHRS and CDR2 YFSETQ. CDR3 DNA: TGCGCCAGCAGCTTGGCCGGGGCGACTAGCGGGGGGGCAAGAAGAGAGACCCAGTACTTC. Its translation: CASSLAGATSGGARRETQYF.

V gene TRBV7-2 combines with J gene TRBJ2-3, with TRBD1 identical over 10 bases. This CDR3 region has 16 residues. The germline V gene has CDR1 SGHTA and CDR2 FQGNSA. V dropped 2 bases and J dropped 3; count of bases not matched to a gene: 5. The CDR3 sequence: CASSLSGGQGTDTQYF. CDR3 DNA: TGTGCCAGCAGCTTAAGCGGGGGACAGGGGACAGATACGCAGTATTTT.

The genes are TRBV28 and TRBJ1-6; a possible D gene is TRBD1 (6 bases). Looked up from germline, CDR1 is MDHEN and CDR2 is SYDVKM. With 7 bases removed from V and 7 bases from J, the gap between germline ends came to 26 bases. The CDR3 is 18 residues long. Here the CDR3 DNA reads TGTGCCAGCAAGTGGTCCCCAGCAGGACAGTTGGGAAATTCACCCCTCCACTTT. Residues: CASKWSPAGQLGNSPLHF.

The chain links TRBV19 to TRBJ2-7, with 8 bases that match TRBD1. CDR3 length equals 16 residues. Per the germline V gene, CDR1 is LNHDA and CDR2 is SQIVND (reference sequence). V trimming: 8 bases; J trimming: 2 bases; junction bases outside the gene matches: 14. The CDR3 DNA sequence: TGTGCCAGTGGGGGGAACCGGGACAGGACCACCTACGAGCAGTACTTC. Its protein is CASGGNRDRTTYEQYF.

The V and J genes are TRBV7-9 and TRBJ2-7; D gene unclear. CDR3 size: 11 residues. Germline CDR1 and CDR2: SEHNR and FQNEAQ (reference sequence). Trimming removed 5 bases at V and 3 bases at J, with 5 bases between. CDR3 protein: CASSPSYEQYF. The CDR3 DNA reads TGTGCCAGCAGCCCCAGCTACGAGCAGTACTTC.

The rearrangement links TRBV9 to TRBJ1-2; weak D call: TRBD1 (6 bases). CDR3 length equals 12 residues. Trimming removed 2 bases from V and 6 bases from J, with 8 bases in between. Germline CDR1 SGDLS, CDR2 YYNGEE. This CDR3 is CASSVNRDGYTF. In nucleotides, the CDR3 is TGTGCCAGCAGCGTGAACAGGGATGGCTACACCTTC.

The V call is TRBV7-3, the J call TRBJ2-6; D is unclear. The germline V gene has CDR1 SGHTA and CDR2 FQGTGA. Trimming pared 3 bases from V and 2 bases from J, leaving 8 bases between. This CDR3 is 15 amino acids long. The CDR3 nucleotides read TGTGCCAGCAGCTTGGGCAGGACTGGGGCCAACGTCCTGACTTTC. Its protein is CASSLGRTGANVLTF.

This rearrangement joins TRBV5-1 to TRBJ1-4; 11 nucleotides agree with TRBD1. The CDR3 has 16 residues. CDR1 and CDR2 from the germline V gene are SGHRS and YFSETQ. J lost 2 bases, V lost 4 bases, and 4 bases had no gene match. In DNA, the CDR3 is TGCGCCAGCAGCCCTGGGACAGGGGGTACTAATGAAAAACTGTTTTTT. The encoded protein is CASSPGTGGTNEKLFF.

The rearrangement links TRBV24-1 to TRBJ1-1, with D uncertain. CDR1 is KGHDR and CDR2 is SFDVKD in the germline V gene. Trimming removed 0 bases from V and 6 bases from J, with 13 bases in between. The length of the CDR3 is 15 residues. For the CDR3, the DNA is TGTGCCACCAGTGATTTGGGGGTCGGGATAGCTGAAGCTTTCTTT. Its protein is CATSDLGVGIAEAFF.

The chain combines TRBV7-3 with TRBJ1-1; TRBD1 agrees at 8 bases. The CDR3 totals 14 residues. Germline loops: CDR1 SGHTA, CDR2 FQGTGA. V shed 6 bases, J shed 3 bases, and the junction held 6 bases outside the gene matches. CDR3 region: CASSFATGDTEAFF. The CDR3, as DNA: TGTGCCAGCAGTTTCGCGACAGGGGACACTGAAGCTTTCTTT.